There are a few counts of the clone carrying this T cell receptor (beta chain). Its matching antigen is unknown. The sample's treatment: oral pan-JAK inhibitor, 5-10 mg twice daily. The study team obtained lesional scalp punch biopsies and peripheral blood from alopecia areata patients. Germline loops: CDR1 SNHLY, CDR2 FYNNEI. Trimming pared 6 bases from V and 0 bases from J, leaving 18 bases between. The CDR3 contains 17 residues. Extracted RNA was reverse transcribed into cDNA, the sequencing template. Assay used: immunoSEQ multiplex PCR; TCRdb lists only in-frame clones, some missing. Here the sample spans 170,000 or so clones, around three fifths being singletons. The data stem from a study of CD8+ T cells in alopecia areata. Study-wide results and limits: Many expanded lesional clones remained in scalp and blood on tofacitinib.

This clonotype originated in a human donor with alopecia areata. The input for sequencing was CD8+ T cells sorted from blood, taken at week 24, from a patient treated with tofacitinib. V usage is TRBV2 and J usage is TRBJ2-4; D is undetermined. The CDR3 spells CASRGRRTQLAKNIQYF. The CDR3 DNA follows: TGTGCCAGCAGAGGTCGGAGAACCCAACTAGCCAAAAACATTCAGTACTTC.